The entry that follows covers one T cell receptor beta chain sequence. RNA was extracted with the RNeasy kit, and a quantity of about 0.45 to 1 ug was reverse transcribed using random hexamers. It was immunoSEQ multiplex PCR that amplified TCR beta CDR3 across 54 Vbeta and 13 Jbeta. From the immunoSEQ multiplex PCR reads, TCRdb called clonotypes with MiXCR, one entry per CDR3 protein. The sample holds tens of thousands of distinct CDR3 sequences, about 93% seen once. Germline V CDR1 and CDR2: MGHRA, YSYEKL. The CDR3 loop spans 14 amino acids. Trimming pared 6 bases from V and 0 bases from J, leaving 11 bases between. The data were taken from a study of CD8 T cells in Susac syndrome. Whole-study context: Patients with Susac syndrome were therapy-naive, taking corticosteroids, with some also receiving intravenous immunoglobulin, or taking intravenous immunoglobulin alone at the time their blood was drawn.

Sequencing of TCR beta covered CD8+ and CD4+ T cells obtained from blood. TEMRA cells were FACS-enriched, while CD8+ and CD4+ T cells were negatively isolated. The receptor comes from a human donor with Susac syndrome. The chain employs TRBV4-1 and TRBJ1-1; D is unclear. The sample was CD4+ T cells from PBMCs. The CDR3 sequence is CASRRERLNTEAFF. In DNA, the CDR3 is TGCGCCAGCAGAAGAGAACGGTTGAACACTGAAGCTTTCTTT.